What follows are 18 T cell receptor beta chains derived from one specimen sequenced in a study of regulatory T cells in long-lasting Graves disease. CDR3-region Arm-PCR and iRepertoire HTBI primers produced the TCR beta libraries. TCRdb re-called the multiplex PCR reads with MiXCR, one entry per CDR3 protein. The sample holds around 460,000 distinct CDR3 sequences; about 15% are singletons and the top ten take approximately 17%. Sample time point: newly diagnosed GD, antithyroid drugs for less than 3 months. PBMC-derived RNA was used for the TCR library. These data were also filed under a second study, of T cells in Graves' hyperthyroidism and ophthalmopathy.

The sample was peripheral blood mononuclear cells (PBMCs), taken at new diagnosis, from a patient treated with antithyroid drugs. These receptors were taken from a woman aged 45-65 years with Graves disease.

The chain uses TRBV9 and TRBJ2-1; 7 positions agree with TRBD2. Germline assignment: CDR1 SGDLS and CDR2 YYNGEE. With V trimmed by 3 bases and J by 4 bases, 10 bases remained unmatched. The CDR3 contains 16 residues. The CDR3 sequence is CASSGGLVFGYNEQFF. CDR3 nucleotides: TGTGCCAGCAGCGGCGGACTAGTTTTCGGGTACAATGAGCAGTTCTTC.

This clonotype was observed many times. The chain carries TRBV7-9 and TRBJ2-7; D gene uncertain. From germline, CDR1 is SEHNR and CDR2 FQNEAQ (reference sequence). CDR3 length: 13 amino acids. V gave up 1 base and J gave up 3 bases, with 7 bases separating them. CDR3: CASSLDGDYEQYF. CDR3 sequence (DNA): TGTGCCAGCAGCTTAGATGGGGACTACGAGCAGTACTTC.

The chain combines TRBV5-1 with TRBJ2-1, with 13 bases identical to TRBD2. This CDR3 region has 15 residues. Trimming at V came to 3 bases and at J to 7 bases, leaving 4 bases not matched to a gene. Per germline, CDR1 SGHRS and CDR2 YFSETQ. CDR3 sequence (DNA): TGCGCCAGCAGCTGGGGGACTAGCGGGACGAATGAGCAGTTCTTC. It is translated as CASSWGTSGTNEQFF. Looking up the rest from reference TRBV5-1 and TRBJ2-1 gives the full variable domain: KAGVTQTPRYLIKTRGQQVTLSCSPISGHRSVSWYQQTPGQGLQFLFEYFSETQRNKGNFPGRFSGRQFSNSRSEMNVSTLELGDSALYLCASSWGTSGTNEQFFGPGTRLTVL.

This clonotype was observed a handful of times. J is TRBJ2-7 and V is TRBV28, with 11 bases identical to TRBD2. Germline V gene sequence: CDR1 MDHEN, CDR2 SYDVKM. With 4 bases clipped from V and 2 bases from J, the junction kept 10 bases outside the gene matches. CDR3 length: 17 amino acids. As DNA, the CDR3 is TGTGCCAGCAGTTCCCAGACCGGGACTAGCGGCACCTACGAGCAGTACTTC. It codes for CASSSQTGTSGTYEQYF.

As to this clonotype: A read error may explain this, as a much larger clone is one base away. This chain links TRBV30 with TRBJ2-4; TRBD2 matches 8 bases. Per germline, CDR1 GTSNPN and CDR2 SVGIG (reference sequence). The V gene end was trimmed by 7 bases and the J gene end by 13 bases; junction bases not matched to a gene: 12. The CDR3 loop spans 12 amino acids. DNA of the CDR3: TGTGCCTTGGGACTAGGGAATAATGAGCAGTACTTC. The encoded protein is CALGLGNNEQYF.

This clonotype was picked up many times. The rearrangement links TRBV7-8 to TRBJ2-1, with a tentative D call TRBD2 (6 bases). The germline V gene has CDR1 SGHVS and CDR2 FQNEAQ. The CDR3 spans 12 residues. V lost 7 bases and J 7 bases, leaving 11 bases between the germline ends. CDR3 DNA sequence: TGTGCCAGCACCATGGGGGGTAATGAGCAGTTCTTC. Residues: CASTMGGNEQFF.

Many counts were recorded for this clonotype. The genes are TRBV7-2 and TRBJ1-5; D is unresolved. The V end lost 1 base, the J end lost 7 bases, and 8 bases lay between the germline ends. The CDR3 extends over 13 amino acids. CDR1 and CDR2 from the germline V gene are SGHTA and FQGNSA. The CDR3 region has the DNA TGTGCCAGCAGCTTAGTGGAGGGACAGCCCCAGCATTTT. Its translation: CASSLVEGQPQHF.

This clonotype was recorded at least ten times. The chain uses TRBV6-2 or TRBV6-3 and TRBJ2-7, with 7 bases that match TRBD1. Germline assignment: CDR1 MNHEY and CDR2 SVGEGT. The V and J ends lost 2 bases and 4 bases, in that order; junction bases with no gene match: 8. The CDR3 has 15 residues. CDR3 nucleotides: TGTGCCAGCAGTTACCCCGACAGGGTCGGGTACGAGCAGTACTTC. Protein product: CASSYPDRVGYEQYF.

The gene calls are TRBV20-1 and TRBJ2-3; D unclear. The CDR3 is 12 amino acids. Germline V gives CDR1 DFQATT, CDR2 SNEGSKA (reference sequence). The V end was cut by 7 bases, the J end by 2 bases, with 10 bases between. As DNA, the CDR3 is TGCAGTGTAATGTGGGACACAGATACGCAGTATTTT. Translating gives CSVMWDTDTQYF.

This clonotype has a count of ten or more. The genes are TRBV7-8 and TRBJ2-5, with D possibly being TRBD2 (6 bases). Germline values: CDR1 SGHVS, CDR2 FQNEAQ. The CDR3 loop spans 14 amino acids. V shed 5 bases and J shed 5 bases, with 15 bases lying between them. The DNA for the CDR3 is TGTGCCAGCAGCCGAGCTACTGGGGGGGAGACCCAGTACTTC. Protein product: CASSRATGGETQYF.

This clonotype was counted many times. The rearrangement uses TRBV11-2 and TRBJ2-1; D remains unclear. The CDR3 has 12 residues. The germline V gene encodes CDR1 SGHAT and CDR2 FQNNGV. V was pared by 3 bases and J by 5 bases, with 5 bases between. CDR3 sequence (DNA): TGTGCCAGCAGCTTCTGGCACAATGAGCAGTTCTTC. Translated: CASSFWHNEQFF. Complete variable domain (other parts from reference TRBV11-2 and TRBJ2-1): EAGVAQSPRYKIIEKRQSVAFWCNPISGHATLYWYQQILGQGPKLLIQFQNNGVVDDSQLPKDRFSAERLKGVDSTLKIQPAKLEDSAVYLCASSFWHNEQFFGPGTRLTVL.

This chain links TRBV6-1 with TRBJ1-4; D remains ambiguous. Germline CDR1 reads MNHNS; CDR2 reads SASEGT. The CDR3 length is 14 residues. Trimming took 6 bases from V and 8 from J, leaving 16 bases between them. For the CDR3, the DNA is TGTGCCAGCAGCCGAGGGCCGCGAAGGGAAAAACTGTTTTTT. This translates into CASSRGPRREKLFF.

This clonotype has at least ten counts. The chain uses TRBV28 and TRBJ2-7; 8 bases map to TRBD2. With 3 bases clipped from V and 6 bases from J, the junction kept 13 bases outside the gene matches. The CDR3 runs to 16 residues. CDR1 MDHEN and CDR2 SYDVKM come from the germline V gene. The CDR3 is CASSFNIGRASLEQYF. The CDR3 DNA follows: TGTGCCAGCAGTTTCAATATCGGGAGGGCCTCTCTCGAGCAGTACTTC.

This clonotype has at least ten counts. The J gene is TRBJ2-3, the V gene TRBV27, with 9 bases aligning to TRBD2. This CDR3 is built from 17 residues. Germline-derived CDR1 and CDR2 are MNHEY and SMNVEV (reference sequence). The junction had 12 bases not matched to a gene; V was cut back by 6 bases and J by 2 bases. The CDR3 DNA reads as TGTGCCAGCAGCCCGGACGCGGCGGGAGGGCCCACAGATACGCAGTATTTT. Translating it yields CASSPDAAGGPTDTQYF.

This clonotype was observed at least ten times. The chain joins TRBV7-3 to TRBJ2-1; 7 bases map to TRBD2. CDR1 and CDR2 (germline): SGHTA, FQGTGA. The CDR3 extends over 16 amino acids. With 1 base clipped from V and 7 bases from J, the junction kept 10 bases outside the gene matches. DNA for the CDR3: TGTGCCAGCAGCTTAAGCGGCGGGAGAGCATGGAATGAGCAGTTCTTC. It specifies CASSLSGGRAWNEQFF.

The rearrangement joins TRBV9 to TRBJ1-5; TRBD1 aligns across 10 bases. Germline V gene data show CDR1 as SGDLS and CDR2 as YYNGEE. V shed 2 bases and J 6 bases; nucleotides not matched to a gene: 5. The CDR3 contains 15 residues. This CDR3 reads CASSVGDRGSQPQHF. The DNA of the CDR3 is TGTGCCAGCAGCGTTGGGGACAGGGGTAGTCAGCCCCAGCATTTT. The full variable domain, with the rest looked up from reference TRBV9 and TRBJ1-5, is DSGVTQTPKHLITATGQRVTLRCSPRSGDLSVYWYQQSLDQGLQFLIQYYNGEERAKGNILERFSAQQFPDLHSELNLSSLELGDSALYFCASSVGDRGSQPQHFGDGTRLSIL.

This clonotype was seen only a few times. This chain connects TRBV27 to TRBJ1-2; 12 positions match TRBD1. Germline CDR1 is MNHEY and CDR2 is SMNVEV (reference sequence). The CDR3 is 14 residues long. V lost 5 bases, J lost 8 bases, and 6 bases stayed unmatched. The CDR3 sequence: CASSPGQGAGGYTF. For the CDR3, the DNA is TGTGCCAGCAGTCCGGGACAGGGGGCGGGGGGCTACACCTTC.

In this sample, this clonotype turned up a few times. V is TRBV15 and J is TRBJ2-4; D is perhaps TRBD2 (7 bases). V lost 1 base to trimming and J lost 8 bases, with 12 bases between them. CDR1 LNHNV and CDR2 YYDKDF come from the germline V gene (reference sequence). This CDR3 region has 14 residues. CDR3 region: CATSRGGEGDIQYF. CDR3 sequence (DNA): TGTGCCACCAGCAGAGGTGGGGAGGGGGACATTCAGTACTTC. Full variable domain (outside the CDR3, taken from reference TRBV15 and TRBJ2-4): DAMVIQNPRYQVTQFGKPVTLSCSQTLNHNVMYWYQQKSSQAPKLLFHYYDKDFNNEADTPDNFQSRRPNTSFCFLDIRSPGLGDTAMYLCATSRGGEGDIQYFGAGTRLSVL.